One and the same sample provided the 21 T cell receptor beta chains below, sequenced in a study of spatial heterogeneity in lung cancer. Time point in this sample: sample taken at primary tumor resection. Each CDR3 protein gets one entry after TCRdb re-called the 5' RACE reads with MiXCR. The sample includes tens of thousands of distinct CDR3 sequences, 12% of them seen just once. This specimen consisted of PBMCs, obtained at surgery. These receptors all stem from a male donor with early-stage non-small cell lung cancer.

This clonotype was detected only a few times. V and J are TRBV7-2 and TRBJ1-1, with D hard to call. The length of the CDR3 is 14 residues. Trimming shortened V by 2 bases and J by 1 base, and 8 bases separated the two germline ends. Germline-derived CDR1 and CDR2 are SGHTA and FQGNSA. In nucleotides, the CDR3 is TGTGCCAGCAGCTTAAGCAGGTGGAACACTGAAGCTTTCTTT. Encoded protein: CASSLSRWNTEAFF.

This clonotype has just a few counts. The J gene is TRBJ2-1, the V gene TRBV24-1, with 8 bases aligning to TRBD2. This CDR3 has 14 residues. Germline-derived CDR1 and CDR2 are KGHDR and SFDVKD. V shed 4 bases, J shed 12 bases, and the junction held 10 bases outside the gene matches. The CDR3 region is CATSDSGTRSGQFF. The CDR3 coding sequence is TGTGCCACCAGTGACTCCGGGACTAGGAGTGGGCAGTTCTTC.

The chain recombines TRBV5-4 with TRBJ2-1; TRBD1 agrees at 7 bases. This CDR3 region has 14 residues. The trim removed 4 bases at V and 5 bases at J, leaving 6 bases unmatched. In germline, CDR1 is SGHNT, CDR2 YYREEE (reference sequence). The CDR3 region is CASSTTGSNNEQFF. DNA of the CDR3: TGTGCCAGCAGCACGACAGGGTCAAACAATGAGCAGTTCTTC.

This clonotype was seen a few times. The chain has TRBV7-2 and TRBJ2-3; possible D gene TRBD2, 5 bases. The CDR3 extends over 16 amino acids. Germline assignment: CDR1 SGHTA and CDR2 FQGNSA. V gave up 1 base and J gave up 1 base, with 12 bases separating them. Written as DNA, the CDR3 is TGTGCCAGCAGCTTAGAGTCTAGCTATGGCACAGATACGCAGTATTTT. It codes for CASSLESSYGTDTQYF.

This clonotype turned up a few times. The rearrangement joins TRBV19 to TRBJ2-2; TRBD1 matches at 12 bases. The J segment lost 6 bases and the V segment lost 7 bases, leaving 3 bases of the junction unmatched. The CDR3 runs to 14 residues. The germline gives CDR1 LNHDA, CDR2 SQIVND (reference sequence). CDR3 residues: CASTGQGAAGELFF. Written as DNA, the CDR3 is TGTGCCAGTACGGGACAGGGGGCAGCCGGGGAGCTGTTTTTT. Full variable domain (outside the CDR3, taken from reference TRBV19 and TRBJ2-2): DGGITQSPKYLFRKEGQNVTLSCEQNLNHDAMYWYRQDPGQGLRLIYYSQIVNDFQKGDIAEGYSVSREKKESFPLTVTSAQKNPTAFYLCASTGQGAAGELFFGEGSRLTVL.

The rearrangement joins TRBV11-2 to TRBJ2-1; 9 bases are shared with TRBD2. The CDR3 contains 19 residues. Per germline, CDR1 SGHAT and CDR2 FQNNGV. Germline trimming cut 0 bases from V and 8 bases from J; bases unmatched to any gene: 17. The DNA of the CDR3 is TGTGCCAGCAGCTTAGATCGGGGTAGCGGGAGATTGAGGAGAGATGAGCAGTTCTTC. This sequence encodes CASSLDRGSGRLRRDEQFF.

In its sample, this clonotype was seen a few times. The V call is TRBV19, the J call TRBJ2-1; TRBD2 is a possible D gene (7 bases). Germline loops: CDR1 LNHDA, CDR2 SQIVND (reference sequence). V lost 7 bases to trimming and J lost 3 bases, with 16 bases between them. The length of the CDR3 is 15 residues. The CDR3 loop is CASTRRGRDYNEQFF. In DNA form, the CDR3 reads TGTGCCAGTACACGGAGGGGGAGGGACTACAATGAGCAGTTCTTC.

Written as DNA, the CDR3 is TGTGCCAGCAGCTTAGCACAGGGGTATGGCTACACCTTC. Protein product: CASSLAQGYGYTF. The chain employs TRBV7-2 and TRBJ1-2, with 7 bases aligning to TRBD1. V lost 0 bases to trimming and J lost 5 bases; unmatched junction nucleotides: 0. CDR3 length equals 13 residues. Germline CDR1 reads SGHTA; CDR2 reads FQGNSA.

The chain uses TRBV3-1 and TRBJ1-1; no firm D call. V gave up 1 base and J gave up 0 bases, with 6 bases separating them. The CDR3 extends over 14 amino acids. The germline gives CDR1 LGHDT, CDR2 YNNKEL (reference sequence). The CDR3 sequence: CASSQGHMNTEAFF. In nucleotides, the CDR3 is TGTGCCAGCAGCCAAGGACATATGAACACTGAAGCTTTCTTT.

The chain joins TRBV20-1 to TRBJ1-5; 7 bases map to TRBD1. Germline V gives CDR1 DFQATT, CDR2 SNEGSKA (reference sequence). After removal of 0 bases from V and 4 bases from J, the junction contained 6 bases not matched to a gene. This CDR3 comprises 15 residues. The CDR3 reads CSARDDREGNQPQHF. CDR3 DNA: TGCAGTGCTAGAGACGACAGGGAAGGTAATCAGCCCCAGCATTTT.

The J gene is TRBJ2-1, the V gene TRBV7-9, with 7 nucleotides matching TRBD2. Germline trimming cut 4 bases from V and 14 bases from J; bases unmatched to any gene: 8. Looked up from germline, CDR1 is SEHNR and CDR2 is FQNEAQ (reference sequence). The CDR3 covers 12 residues. CDR3 amino acids: CASSSEAGEEFF. As DNA, the CDR3 is TGTGCCAGCAGCTCTGAGGCGGGAGAGGAGTTCTTC.

This clonotype was picked up many times. The chain combines TRBV30 with TRBJ2-3; 9 nucleotides line up with TRBD1. Germline-derived CDR1 and CDR2 are GTSNPN and SVGIG (reference sequence). The V gene end was trimmed by 3 bases and the J gene end by 3 bases; junction bases not matched to a gene: 4. The CDR3 is 14 residues long. CDR3 bases: TGTGCCTGGAGGGACAGGGGACGGACAGATACGCAGTATTTT. Protein: CAWRDRGRTDTQYF.

This clonotype has a handful of counts. The rearrangement joins TRBV12-3 or TRBV12-4 to TRBJ1-6, with 7 bases that match TRBD1. V was clipped by 4 bases and J by 6 bases; unmatched bases: 6. The CDR3 has 15 amino acids. The CDR3 loop is CASSYRGTANSPLHF. CDR3 coding DNA: TGTGCCAGCAGTTACAGGGGAACGGCTAATTCACCCCTCCACTTT.

Ten or more counts support this clonotype. This chain uses TRBV4-2 with TRBJ1-2; 8 bases align to TRBD1. This CDR3 has 15 residues. Germline V gene data show CDR1 as LGHNA and CDR2 as YNFKEQ. V gave up 0 bases and J gave up 4 bases; unmatched junction bases: 4. CDR3 in DNA: TGTGCCAGCAGCCAAGATCCCGACAGGGGCTATGGCTACACCTTC. Protein: CASSQDPDRGYGYTF.

The chain recombines TRBV20-1 with TRBJ2-3; no firm D call. Trimming stripped 7 bases from V and 2 bases from J, with 4 bases between. This CDR3 contains 10 residues. The germline V gene encodes CDR1 DFQATT and CDR2 SNEGSKA (reference sequence). The CDR3, as DNA: TGCAGTGGAGCCACAGATACGCAGTATTTT. This translates into CSGATDTQYF.

This clonotype was counted many times. The rearrangement joins TRBV12-3 or TRBV12-4 to TRBJ1-2; D is possibly TRBD1 (6 bases). V was shortened by 2 bases and J by 2 bases, with 9 bases between the two germline ends. This CDR3 contains 14 residues. The CDR3: CASSLQGRNYGYTF. CDR3 coding DNA: TGTGCCAGCAGTTTACAGGGGCGGAACTATGGCTACACCTTC.

This clonotype occurred a few times. The chain carries TRBV12-3 or TRBV12-4 and TRBJ1-2; 8 nucleotides match TRBD1. J gave up 3 bases and V 7 bases, and 10 bases lay outside the gene matches. This CDR3 spans 15 amino acids. CDR3 sequence (DNA): TGTGCCAGCACGTTGGGGGGGACAGGATACTATGGCTACACCTTC. It yields the protein CASTLGGTGYYGYTF.

This clonotype was observed at least ten times. The chain uses TRBV11-1 and TRBJ2-7, with D possibly being TRBD1 (6 bases). CDR1 and CDR2 from the germline V gene are SGHAT and FQDESV (reference sequence). This CDR3 has 12 residues. V lost 6 bases and J 3 bases, leaving 9 bases between the germline ends. The CDR3 is CASRLDSYEQYF. CDR3 in DNA: TGTGCCAGCAGACTGGACAGCTACGAGCAGTACTTC.

J is TRBJ2-1 and V is TRBV20-1; D may be TRBD1 (5 bases). The germline V gene encodes CDR1 DFQATT and CDR2 SNEGSKA (reference sequence). CDR3 length: 13 residues. The V end lost 0 bases, the J end lost 6 bases, and 9 bases lay between the germline ends. The CDR3: CSARDIQGNEQFF. The CDR3 region has the DNA TGCAGTGCTAGAGATATTCAGGGCAATGAGCAGTTCTTC.

V usage is TRBV7-6 and J usage is TRBJ2-1; D is possibly TRBD1 or TRBD2 (5 bases each). V was clipped by 5 bases and J by 5 bases, with 13 bases between them. Germline V lookup: CDR1 SGHVS, CDR2 FNYEAQ. CDR3 length: 14 amino acids. CDR3 region: CASSVQRGHNEQFF. The CDR3 DNA follows: TGTGCCAGCAGCGTTCAGAGGGGCCACAATGAGCAGTTCTTC.

This clonotype occurred a few times. J is TRBJ1-6 and V is TRBV27; D uncertain. CDR1 is MNHEY, CDR2 SMNVEV, per germline (reference sequence). V was cut by 5 bases and J by 7 bases, with 12 bases left in between. This CDR3 has 14 residues. Here the CDR3 reads CASSLFRGNSPLHF. Written as DNA, the CDR3 is TGTGCCAGCAGTCTCTTCCGCGGAAATTCACCCCTCCACTTT.